Following are 30 T cell receptor beta chains from one sample sequenced in a study of CD8 T cells in Susac syndrome. Random hexamers were used to reverse transcribe roughly 0.45 to 1 ug of RNA. TCRdb reprocessed the immunoSEQ multiplex PCR reads with MiXCR, giving one entry per CDR3 protein. The sample consists of approximately 180,000 distinct CDR3 sequences, around 93% of them appearing once. Source material: CD4+ T cells from PBMCs. These receptors were collected from a human donor with multiple sclerosis.

This rearrangement joins TRBV28 to TRBJ2-7; D is unclear. The germline V and J ends were trimmed by 5 bases and 7 bases, with 12 bases remaining between them. Germline loops: CDR1 MDHEN, CDR2 SYDVKM. The CDR3 is made up of 12 amino acids. CDR3 DNA: TGTGCCAGCAGTCTCCAGTCCCCGGAGCAGTACTTC. This codes for CASSLQSPEQYF. Variable domain in full (rest from reference TRBV28 and TRBJ2-7): DVKVTQSSRYLVKRTGEKVFLECVQDMDHENMFWYRQDPGLGLRLIYFSYDVKMKEKGDIPEGYSVSREKKERFSLILESASTNQTSMYLCASSLQSPEQYFGPGTRLTVT.

The chain couples TRBV20-1 to TRBJ1-2, with D uncertain. V gave up 6 bases and J gave up 0 bases, with 8 bases separating them. Germline CDR1 reads DFQATT; CDR2 reads SNEGSKA (reference sequence). The CDR3 contains 12 residues. CDR3 nucleotide sequence: TGCAGTGCCTCCGGACCTAACTATGGCTACACCTTC. This codes for CSASGPNYGYTF.

The chain is built from TRBV18 and TRBJ1-5; 7 positions agree with TRBD1. This CDR3 contains 14 residues. CDR1 KGHSH and CDR2 LQKENI come from the germline V gene. Trimming removed 6 bases from V and 5 bases from J; junction bases left unmatched: 7. CDR3 bases: TGTGCCAGCTCCCCCGGGACAGCGTATCAGCCCCAGCATTTT. The encoded protein is CASSPGTAYQPQHF.

The chain is built from TRBV20-1 and TRBJ1-2, with 7 nucleotides matching TRBD1. This CDR3 region has 16 residues. The germline V gene encodes CDR1 DFQATT and CDR2 SNEGSKA (reference sequence). Trimming at V came to 4 bases and at J to 2 bases, leaving 13 bases not matched to a gene. DNA of the CDR3: TGCAGTGCTATCCCGGGACAGTCTTTCTGGAACTATGGCTACACCTTC. Its translation is CSAIPGQSFWNYGYTF.

This clonotype was observed once. The rearrangement uses TRBV6-2 or TRBV6-3 and TRBJ2-5; possibly TRBD2 for D (6 bases). The CDR3 spans 15 residues. Germline CDR1 reads MNHEY; CDR2 reads SVGEGT. V was pared by 6 bases and J by 2 bases, with 16 bases between. Here the CDR3 DNA reads TGTGCCAGCAGAACTCGGCTAGCGCTTCAAGAGACCCAGTACTTC. Translation gives CASRTRLALQETQYF.

This rearrangement joins TRBV7-2 to TRBJ2-7; 7 positions agree with TRBD1. CDR1 is SGHTA and CDR2 is FQGNSA in the germline V gene. The junction had 8 bases not matched to a gene; V was cut back by 5 bases and J by 4 bases. The CDR3 runs 14 residues. CDR3 sequence: CASSPRQGWYEQYF. The CDR3 coding sequence is TGTGCCAGCAGCCCCAGACAGGGATGGTACGAGCAGTACTTC.

The gene calls are TRBV5-1 and TRBJ2-5, with D possibly matching TRBD1 (6 bases). The CDR3 sequence is 14 residues long. The V end lost 4 bases, the J end lost 1 base, and 11 bases lay between the germline ends. Germline V gene data show CDR1 as SGHRS and CDR2 as YFSETQ. The CDR3 sequence: CASSPGQFQETQYF. CDR3 coding DNA: TGCGCCAGCAGCCCAGGACAGTTCCAAGAGACCCAGTACTTC. The variable domain in full, completed from reference TRBV5-1 and TRBJ2-5, reads KAGVTQTPRYLIKTRGQQVTLSCSPISGHRSVSWYQQTPGQGLQFLFEYFSETQRNKGNFPGRFSGRQFSNSRSEMNVSTLELGDSALYLCASSPGQFQETQYFGPGTRLLVL.

V gene TRBV13 combines with J gene TRBJ1-2; D call uncertain. CDR1 PRHDT and CDR2 FYEKMQ come from the germline V gene (reference sequence). This CDR3 contains 13 residues. Trimming pared 0 bases from V and 3 bases from J, leaving 5 bases between. The CDR3 DNA reads TGTGCCAGCAGCTTAGGCGTGGACTATGGCTACACCTTC. Protein: CASSLGVDYGYTF.

The chain uses TRBV30 and TRBJ2-7, with TRBD1 identical over 9 bases. The CDR3 sequence is 12 residues long. Germline values: CDR1 GTSNPN, CDR2 SVGIG (reference sequence). The CDR3 sequence is CASGTGFGEQYF. The CDR3 DNA follows: TGTGCGTCCGGGACAGGGTTTGGCGAGCAGTACTTC.

V and J are TRBV7-2 and TRBJ2-3; D possibly corresponds to TRBD1 (5 bases). Trimming stripped 5 bases from V and 0 bases from J, with 12 bases between. This CDR3 has 15 amino acids. CDR1 is SGHTA, CDR2 FQGNSA, per germline. The DNA for the CDR3 is TGTGCCAGCAGCCCCTCCCAGGGAAGCACAGATACGCAGTATTTT. As protein: CASSPSQGSTDTQYF.

The chain links TRBV2 to TRBJ2-5; D might be TRBD2 (5 bases). Per germline, CDR1 SNHLY and CDR2 FYNNEI. Trimming pared 8 bases from V and 1 base from J, leaving 11 bases between. The CDR3 is made up of 13 amino acids. The CDR3 DNA sequence: TGTGCCAGCCTTAGGACTTCCCAAGAGACCCAGTACTTC. This encodes CASLRTSQETQYF.

The V call is TRBV6-5, the J call TRBJ1-1; 11 bases are shared with TRBD1. After removal of 0 bases from V and 11 bases from J, the junction contained 5 bases not matched to a gene. In germline, CDR1 is MNHEY, CDR2 SVGAGI. The CDR3 covers 14 residues. The CDR3 loop reads CASSYSGTGGWAFF. In DNA form, the CDR3 reads TGTGCCAGCAGTTACTCCGGGACAGGGGGTTGGGCTTTCTTT.

The J gene is TRBJ2-4, the V gene TRBV2, with D tentatively TRBD2 (5 bases). The CDR3 runs 15 residues. The V end lost 6 bases, the J end lost 1 base, and 13 bases lay between the germline ends. The germline V gene has CDR1 SNHLY and CDR2 FYNNEI. As DNA, the CDR3 is TGTGCCAGCAGGGAACAAACGGGGGCCAAAAACATTCAGTACTTC. Amino acids: CASREQTGAKNIQYF.

J is TRBJ2-7 and V is TRBV7-2, with 8 bases that match TRBD1. The CDR3 totals 14 residues. V trimming: 5 bases; J trimming: 7 bases; junction bases outside the gene matches: 10. Germline V CDR1 and CDR2: SGHTA, FQGNSA. CDR3 region: CASSPGQGSGEQYF. CDR3 DNA sequence: TGTGCCAGCAGCCCTGGACAGGGTTCGGGGGAGCAGTACTTC.

V is TRBV3-1 and J is TRBJ1-3; the match to TRBD1 covers 8 bases. Looked up from germline, CDR1 is LGHDT and CDR2 is YNNKEL (reference sequence). V gave up 3 bases and J gave up 4 bases; unmatched junction bases: 5. This CDR3 is built from 15 residues. CDR3 DNA sequence: TGTGCCAGCAGCCACCGGACAGGGTACGGAAACACCATATATTTT. Protein: CASSHRTGYGNTIYF.

V gene TRBV3-1 combines with J gene TRBJ2-7; TRBD2 aligns across 8 bases. Germline CDR1 is LGHDT and CDR2 is YNNKEL (reference sequence). This CDR3 contains 15 residues. V shed 1 base, J shed 2 bases, and the junction held 4 bases outside the gene matches. The CDR3 sequence: CASSQAAGGAYEQYF. CDR3 coding DNA: TGTGCCAGCAGCCAAGCGGCGGGGGGCGCCTACGAGCAGTACTTC.

The chain has TRBV3-1 and TRBJ2-3; 7 positions match TRBD2. There are 15 residues in the CDR3. CDR1 is LGHDT, CDR2 YNNKEL, per germline (reference sequence). V lost 1 base to trimming and J lost 6 bases; unmatched junction nucleotides: 7. The CDR3 nucleotides are TGTGCCAGCAGCCAAGCCTGGGGAGGGGTGGATACGCAGTATTTT. As protein: CASSQAWGGVDTQYF.

This chain uses TRBV10-1 with TRBJ2-3; a weak D match, TRBD2 (5 bases). The ends were cut back, 4 bases at V and 8 bases at J, with 10 bases in the middle. The CDR3 has 12 residues. Germline V lookup: CDR1 WNHNN, CDR2 SYGVQD (reference sequence). CDR3 coding DNA: TGCGCCAGCAGTGGGGAAGGAGGTACGCAGTATTTT. It specifies CASSGEGGTQYF.

This clonotype was seen only once. J is TRBJ2-7 and V is TRBV2, with TRBD1 matching 9 bases. The CDR3 sequence is 14 residues long. With 3 bases clipped from V and 2 bases from J, the junction kept 2 bases outside the gene matches. Germline CDR1 SNHLY, CDR2 FYNNEI. CDR3 coding DNA: TGTGCCAGCAGTGAGGGACAGGGAACCTACGAGCAGTACTTC. This encodes CASSEGQGTYEQYF.

This clonotype was seen only once. The gene calls are TRBV28 and TRBJ1-4, with TRBD1 identical over 8 bases. V trimming: 5 bases; J trimming: 7 bases; junction bases outside the gene matches: 6. Germline CDR1 MDHEN, CDR2 SYDVKM. The CDR3 totals 14 residues. The CDR3 DNA is TGTGCCAGCAGTCACACAGGGGGGGGTGAAAAACTGTTTTTT. Its translation is CASSHTGGGEKLFF.

The chain has TRBV19 and TRBJ2-5; either TRBD1 or TRBD2 may fit D (6 bases each). This CDR3 has 14 residues. With 4 bases removed from V and 0 bases from J, the gap between germline ends came to 9 bases. Per germline, CDR1 LNHDA and CDR2 SQIVND (reference sequence). The chain's CDR3 is CASSRGANQETQYF. CDR3 sequence (DNA): TGTGCCAGTAGTAGGGGGGCTAACCAAGAGACCCAGTACTTC.

This clonotype has a handful of counts. The V call is TRBV5-1, the J call TRBJ1-2, with TRBD1 identical over 7 bases. Germline CDR1 and CDR2: SGHRS and YFSETQ. The CDR3 has 13 residues. The trim removed 4 bases at V and 1 base at J, leaving 1 base unmatched. For the CDR3, the DNA is TGCGCCAGCAGCGGGACAGATAACTATGGCTACACCTTC. This encodes CASSGTDNYGYTF.

The CDR3 DNA is TGCAGTGCTCCCCGGGGGGGGGTCACTCGGGACATTCAGTACTTC. It translates to CSAPRGGVTRDIQYF. This chain joins TRBV20-1 and TRBJ2-4; 8 bases agree with TRBD2. V shed 5 bases, J shed 8 bases, and the junction held 14 bases outside the gene matches. The CDR3 is 15 residues long. The germline V gene encodes CDR1 DFQATT and CDR2 SNEGSKA (reference sequence).

The J gene is TRBJ1-3, the V gene TRBV27; possibly TRBD1 for D (6 bases). The CDR3 is made up of 15 amino acids. The ends were cut back, 2 bases at V and 4 bases at J, with 12 bases in the middle. Per germline, CDR1 MNHEY and CDR2 SMNVEV (reference sequence). The CDR3 nucleotides are TGTGCCAGCAGTTTAACAGGGAGGCTCGGAAACACCATATATTTT. Residues: CASSLTGRLGNTIYF.

This chain connects TRBV2 to TRBJ2-7; 10 nucleotides match TRBD1. Germline V gene sequence: CDR1 SNHLY, CDR2 FYNNEI. Trimming took 5 bases from V and 5 from J; bases not matched to a gene: 6. The CDR3 sequence is 14 residues long. The CDR3 loop reads CASSRGQGRDEQYF. The CDR3 DNA reads as TGTGCCAGCAGTAGGGGACAGGGGCGCGACGAGCAGTACTTC.

V usage is TRBV12-3 or TRBV12-4 and J usage is TRBJ2-1; D is uncertain. The CDR3 is 14 amino acids. V dropped 0 bases and J dropped 3 bases, with 6 bases sitting between them. CDR3 amino acids: CASSLAVGYNEQFF. The CDR3 DNA is TGTGCCAGCAGTTTAGCGGTGGGCTACAATGAGCAGTTCTTC.

This rearrangement joins TRBV27 to TRBJ2-7, with unresolved D. V lost 2 bases and J 3 bases, leaving 8 bases between the germline ends. Germline lookup yields CDR1 MNHEY and CDR2 SMNVEV (reference sequence). The CDR3 has 13 amino acids. For the CDR3, the DNA is TGTGCCAGCAGTTTAAGGCCCAACTACGAGCAGTACTTC. Translating gives CASSLRPNYEQYF.

The rearrangement links TRBV7-3 to TRBJ2-6; no firm D call. CDR3 length: 14 amino acids. Germline V gives CDR1 SGHTA, CDR2 FQGTGA. With 3 bases removed from V and 2 bases from J, the gap between germline ends came to 5 bases. The CDR3: CASSFSAGANVLTF. Written as DNA, the CDR3 is TGTGCCAGCAGCTTCAGCGCTGGGGCCAACGTCCTGACTTTC.

The CDR3 bases are TGTGCCAGCAGCCAACGGGGGACAATGAACACTGAAGCTTTCTTT. Its protein is CASSQRGTMNTEAFF. The chain links TRBV3-1 to TRBJ1-1, with D perhaps matching TRBD1 (6 bases). The CDR3 extends over 15 amino acids. V dropped 2 bases and J dropped 0 bases, with 10 bases sitting between them. Germline-derived CDR1 and CDR2 are LGHDT and YNNKEL (reference sequence).

The chain is built from TRBV7-2 and TRBJ2-3, with TRBD2 matching over 9 bases. CDR1 SGHTA and CDR2 FQGNSA come from the germline V gene. The CDR3 contains 16 residues. V was pared by 0 bases and J by 5 bases, with 6 bases of the junction left unmatched. CDR3 DNA sequence: TGTGCCAGCAGCTTAGCGGCTAGCGGGGCCGGAGATACGCAGTATTTT. Translated, it gives CASSLAASGAGDTQYF.